The 25 T cell receptor beta chains in this list originate from one sample, sequenced in a study of blood T cells in healthy people across ages. A second PCR of 7 to 11 cycles used a sample-barcoded 5' primer and a J-beta primer mix. TCRdb analysed the 5' RACE reads with MiXCR anew, one entry per CDR3 protein. This table holds about 840,000 distinct CDR3 sequences, almost 30% found once. These data were also filed under a second study, of T cells of mothers and their children.

Source material: blood. The receptors were sampled from a woman between 40 and 50 years old in good health.

This clonotype has just a few counts. A much larger clone differs from this one at a single base, so this may be a read error. V is TRBV19 and J is TRBJ2-2; 8 nucleotides line up with TRBD2. This CDR3 is built from 15 residues. The germline gives CDR1 LNHDA, CDR2 SQIVND (reference sequence). In DNA, the CDR3 is TGTGCCAGTAACAACGGGGGGGCGCCCACCGGGGAGCGGTTTTTT. Translation gives CASNNGGAPTGERFF.

In this sample, this clonotype turned up a few times. A much larger clonotype is one base distant, so this may be a read error. CDR3 in amino acids: CATLGQAYGQYF. CDR3 coding DNA: TGTGCCACCCTTGGACAAGCCTACGGGCAGTACTTC. The rearrangement joins TRBV7-2 to TRBJ2-7, with TRBD1 as a possible D gene (5 bases). The CDR3 is 12 amino acids. Germline assignment: CDR1 SGHTA and CDR2 FQGNSA.

The chain combines TRBV5-1 with TRBJ2-4, with 7 bases that match TRBD2. The DNA end favors TRBJ2-7, so the J call may be wrong. Looked up from germline, CDR1 is SGHRS and CDR2 is YFSETQ. This CDR3 comprises 18 residues. The CDR3 sequence: CASSLDRGGEAEPYEQYF. The CDR3 DNA reads TGCGCCAGCAGCTTGGATCGGGGAGGGGAGGCGGAACCCTACGAGCAGTACTTC.

In its sample, this clonotype was seen a few times. V and J are TRBV19 and TRBJ2-4; 8 bases agree with TRBD1. The J call is doubtful: the DNA matches TRBJ2-7 better. CDR3 length equals 14 residues. Germline CDR1 LNHDA, CDR2 SQIVND (reference sequence). The CDR3 reads CASSMTGEGYEQYF. The CDR3 nucleotides are TGTGCCAGTAGTATGACAGGGGAAGGCTACGAGCAGTACTTC.

For the CDR3, the DNA is TGTGCCAGCAGTTCCGAGACAGTGATGAACACTGAAGCTTTCTTT. Translated, it gives CASSSETVMNTEAFF. This chain joins TRBV5-6 and TRBJ1-1; TRBD1 might be the D (5 bases). The V end was cut by 5 bases, the J end by 0 bases, with 14 bases between. CDR1 SGHDT and CDR2 YYEEEE come from the germline V gene. The CDR3 spans 15 residues. The variable domain in full, with the rest retrieved from reference TRBV5-6 and TRBJ1-1, is DAGVTQSPTHLIKTRGQQVTLRCSPKSGHDTVSWYQQALGQGPQFIFQYYEEEERQRGNFPDRFSGHQFPNYSSELNVNALLLGDSALYLCASSSETVMNTEAFFGQGTRLTVV.

The genes are TRBV20-1 and TRBJ2-1, with D uncertain. Germline-derived CDR1 and CDR2 are DFQATT and SNEGSKA (reference sequence). Trimming left V 0 bases short and J 3 bases short, with 6 bases between. This CDR3 has 13 residues. The CDR3 DNA sequence: TGCAGTGCTAGAGATGTAAGCTACAATGAGCAGTTCTTC. It specifies CSARDVSYNEQFF.

V gene TRBV7-9 combines with J gene TRBJ2-4; unclear D gene. With 5 bases removed from V and 13 bases from J, the gap between germline ends came to 24 bases. From germline, CDR1 is SEHNR and CDR2 FQNEAQ (reference sequence). The CDR3 runs to 15 residues. CDR3 sequence (DNA): TGTGCCAGCAGCGATGACAATTCATCCTCCTACGGGCAGTACTTC. Translation: CASSDDNSSSYGQYF.

This clonotype occurred a few times. J is TRBJ2-7 and V is TRBV28; D may be TRBD1 or TRBD2 (5 bases each). Germline CDR1 is MDHEN and CDR2 is SYDVKM. V was trimmed by 5 bases and J by 4 bases, leaving 12 bases between them. The CDR3 is 13 amino acids. The CDR3 region is CASSPWDRYEQYF. DNA of the CDR3: TGTGCCAGCAGTCCCTGGGACCGGTACGAGCAGTACTTC.

This clonotype was seen ten or more times. An end of the junction differs from the germline gene, which may be a read error. The chain links TRBV5-1 to TRBJ1-2; TRBD1 is a possible D gene (6 bases). The germline CDR1 and CDR2 sequences are SGHRS and YFSETQ. The CDR3 is made up of 12 amino acids. The CDR3, as DNA: TGTGCCAGCAGTTTAGGGGGAAGAGGCTACACCTTC. Residues: CASSLGGRGYTF.

The V and J genes are TRBV20-1 and TRBJ1-1; 8 nucleotides agree with TRBD1. The CDR3 runs to 16 residues. The germline V gene encodes CDR1 DFQATT and CDR2 SNEGSKA (reference sequence). The V segment lost 5 bases and the J segment 3 bases; nucleotides outside the gene matches: 14. CDR3 amino acids: CSAPRTGRIRDTEAFF. CDR3 bases: TGCAGTGCTCCCCGGACAGGGCGAATCCGGGACACTGAAGCTTTCTTT.

In the case of this clonotype: One junction end does not reproduce the germline sequence, and a read error may be involved. This rearrangement joins TRBV18 to TRBJ2-7, with 8 bases matching TRBD1. The CDR3 is 15 residues long. The V gene's germline CDR1 is KGHSH and CDR2 LQKENI. The CDR3 bases are TGTGCCAGCCCACCGACGGGACAGGTCGACTACGAGCAGTACTTC. Translating gives CASPPTGQVDYEQYF.

This clonotype was counted a few times. The chain has TRBV20-1 and TRBJ1-2; D not resolved. Germline values: CDR1 DFQATT, CDR2 SNEGSKA (reference sequence). There are 13 residues in the CDR3. Trimming removed 0 bases from V and 4 bases from J, with 9 bases in between. The CDR3 DNA sequence: TGCAGTGCTAGAGAAGCAGTTCCCTATGGCTACACCTTC. This encodes CSAREAVPYGYTF.

The chain carries TRBV5-4 and TRBJ1-1; D is perhaps TRBD1 (5 bases). V dropped 4 bases and J dropped 5 bases, with 15 bases sitting between them. CDR3 size: 14 residues. Looked up from germline, CDR1 is SGHNT and CDR2 is YYREEE (reference sequence). CDR3 in DNA: TGTGCCAGCAGCAGGGACGTGGAAGGGACTGAAGCTTTCTTT. It codes for CASSRDVEGTEAFF.

This clonotype was seen a few times. The chain carries TRBV5-4 and TRBJ1-6; the D is unclear. The V end was cut by 4 bases, the J end by 4 bases, with 15 bases between. The CDR3 runs to 16 residues. The germline V gene encodes CDR1 SGHNT and CDR2 YYREEE (reference sequence). CDR3 bases: TGTGCCAGCAGCCCGGCTGGGATGCCGTATAATTCACCCCTCCACTTT. This codes for CASSPAGMPYNSPLHF.

The sample holds a few counts of this clonotype. The junction differs from germline at one of its ends, possibly a read error. The chain links TRBV28 to TRBJ1-1, with no clear D. This CDR3 comprises 11 residues. Germline values: CDR1 MDHEN, CDR2 SYDVKM. The DNA for the CDR3 is TGTGCCAGCAGCACGATCACTGAATCTTTCTTT. Encoded protein: CASSTITESFF. The whole variable domain, remainder taken from reference TRBV28 and TRBJ1-1, is DVKVTQSSRYLVKRTGEKVFLECVQDMDHENMFWYRQDPGLGLRLIYFSYDVKMKEKGDIPEGYSVSREKKERFSLILESASTNQTSMYLCASSTITESFFGQGTRLTVV.

This clonotype was recorded at least ten times. This chain uses TRBV7-2 with TRBJ2-1; D perhaps matches TRBD2 (6 bases). The ends were cut back, 5 bases at V and 5 bases at J, with 10 bases in the middle. The CDR3 totals 13 residues. The V gene's germline CDR1 is SGHTA and CDR2 FQGNSA. CDR3 sequence reads: CASSPRGNNEQFF. CDR3 nucleotide sequence: TGTGCCAGCAGCCCGCGGGGTAACAATGAGCAGTTCTTC.

This clonotype was counted ten times or more. The chain has TRBV9 and TRBJ2-4; TRBD1 aligns across 8 bases. The V gene end was trimmed by 1 base and the J gene end by 6 bases; junction bases not matched to a gene: 6. The CDR3 is 15 amino acids. CDR1 and CDR2 from the germline V gene are SGDLS and YYNGEE. As DNA, the CDR3 is TGTGCCAGCAGCGTAAACCCAGGGACAGGAAACATTCAGTACTTC. It yields the protein CASSVNPGTGNIQYF.

The genes are TRBV21-1 and TRBJ2-4. TRBV21-1 is tagged as a pseudogene. The CDR3 contains 16 residues. As DNA, the CDR3 is TGTGCCAGCAGCAAAGGGGTCGACGTCAAAGGAAACATTCAGTACTTC. Its translation: CASSKGVDVKGNIQYF.

About this clonotype: Sequence at one end of the junction differs from germline and may be a read error. The chain couples TRBV20-1 to TRBJ2-7, with 13 nucleotides matching TRBD2. The CDR3 contains 17 residues. Germline V gene lookup returns CDR1 DFQATT and CDR2 SNEGSKA (reference sequence). Written as DNA, the CDR3 is TGCAGTACTAGAGCGGGGACGACTAGCGGGGGGCTCTACGAGCAGTACTTC. Translated: CSTRAGTTSGGLYEQYF.

The chain joins TRBV7-2 to TRBJ2-7; 13 bases align to TRBD2. The J call may be in error: the DNA end matches TRBJ2-5 better. CDR1 is SGHTA and CDR2 is FQGNSA in the germline V gene. The CDR3 covers 15 residues. The CDR3 bases are TGTGCCAGCAGCTCCACGGGACTAGCGGGGGAGACCCAGTACTTC. Amino acids: CASSSTGLAGETQYF.

This rearrangement joins TRBV7-2 to TRBJ2-3; D not certain. Trimming pared 2 bases from V and 1 base from J, leaving 10 bases between. CDR3 length: 15 amino acids. Germline-derived CDR1 and CDR2 are SGHTA and FQGNSA. DNA of the CDR3: TGTGCCAGCAGCTTATCCGGCATACGCACAGATACGCAGTATTTT. This gives the protein CASSLSGIRTDTQYF.

The genes are TRBV2 and TRBJ1-5, with no clear D. The germline gives CDR1 SNHLY, CDR2 FYNNEI. The V gene lost 6 bases and the J gene lost 0 bases, with 9 bases spanning the gap. This CDR3 has 14 residues. The CDR3 coding sequence is TGTGCCAGCAGGGGGAGTGATAGCAATCAGCCCCAGCATTTT. Amino acid sequence: CASRGSDSNQPQHF. Full variable domain (missing parts from reference TRBV2 and TRBJ1-5): EPEVTQTPSHQVTQMGQEVILRCVPISNHLYFYWYRQILGQKVEFLVSFYNNEISEKSEIFDDQFSVERPDGSNFTLKIRSTKLEDSAMYFCASRGSDSNQPQHFGDGTRLSIL.

This clonotype has more than one count but fewer than ten. The CDR3 DNA reads TGTGCCAGTGCCCCGGGGGGCGCCTTTTACGAGCAGTACTTC. Translating gives CASAPGGAFYEQYF. The V call is TRBV19, the J call TRBJ2-7; possible D gene TRBD2, 7 bases. The CDR3 length is 14 residues. Per the germline V gene, CDR1 is LNHDA and CDR2 is SQIVND (reference sequence). Trimming shortened V by 8 bases and J by 4 bases, and 18 bases separated the two germline ends.

V and J are TRBV18 and TRBJ2-5, with D possibly matching TRBD1 (6 bases). Trimming took off 4 bases at V and 3 bases at J, with 12 bases between the two ends. Germline CDR1 is KGHSH and CDR2 is LQKENI. CDR3 size: 14 residues. This CDR3 is CASSLRQDKETQYF. In nucleotides, the CDR3 is TGTGCCAGCTCACTCCGACAGGATAAAGAGACCCAGTACTTC.

This clonotype was observed at least ten times. V usage is TRBV5-6 and J usage is TRBJ2-7; 11 bases line up with TRBD1. CDR1 is SGHDT and CDR2 is YYEEEE in the germline V gene. V lost 2 bases to trimming and J lost 6 bases; unmatched junction nucleotides: 4. This CDR3 is built from 14 residues. Here the CDR3 reads CASSLGQGAVEQYF. In DNA form, the CDR3 reads TGTGCCAGCAGCTTAGGACAGGGGGCGGTCGAGCAGTACTTC.